The 10 T cell receptor beta chains in this list originate from one sample, sequenced in a study of OX40 agonist ivuxolimab in advanced cancers. The assay was immunoSEQ multiplex PCR, and TCRdb's table has in-frame clones only and misses some. The sample contains 100,000 to 140,000 clones, around 93% of which appear only once. The sample here was CD4+ or CD8+ T cells sorted from blood, taken in a trial of the OX40 agonist ivuxolimab. These receptors all stem from an adult with an advanced solid tumor such as melanoma, head and neck, liver or kidney cancer.

This rearrangement joins TRBV6-5 to TRBJ2-5; D may match TRBD1 or TRBD2 (6 bases each). Germline CDR1 and CDR2: MNHEY and SVGAGI. The ends were cut back, 6 bases at V and 4 bases at J, with 18 bases in the middle. CDR3 length: 15 amino acids. CDR3 bases: TGTGCCAGCAGAACTCCCGATGGGGGGCGAGAGACCCAGTACTTC. Its translation is CASRTPDGGRETQYF.

The rearrangement uses TRBV6-5 and TRBJ1-1, with a weak D call TRBD1 (6 bases). V shed 8 bases and J shed 3 bases, with 13 bases lying between them. There are 13 residues in the CDR3. The germline V gene encodes CDR1 MNHEY and CDR2 SVGAGI. The CDR3 DNA reads TGTGCCAGCCAGGACAGCCTAGACACTGAAGCTTTCTTT. Protein: CASQDSLDTEAFF.

J is TRBJ1-3 and V is TRBV7-2; no definite D call. Deletions cut 2 bases from V and 2 bases from J, with 10 bases between. The V gene's germline CDR1 is SGHTA and CDR2 FQGNSA. CDR3 length: 15 residues. CDR3 protein: CASSLWQTPGNTIYF. CDR3 DNA: TGTGCCAGCAGCTTATGGCAGACACCTGGAAACACCATATATTTT.

The chain combines TRBV9 with TRBJ2-2, with 9 positions matching TRBD2. CDR3 size: 15 residues. Trimming at V came to 2 bases and at J to 1 base, leaving 0 bases not matched to a gene. Germline V gives CDR1 SGDLS, CDR2 YYNGEE. In DNA, the CDR3 is TGTGCCAGCAGCGTTAGCGGGAGGAACACCGGGGAGCTGTTTTTT. It is translated as CASSVSGRNTGELFF.

The CDR3 sequence: CASSSQISTEAFF. The CDR3 DNA is TGTGCCAGTAGTAGTCAGATTAGCACTGAAGCTTTCTTT. The rearrangement uses TRBV19 and TRBJ1-1; D is undetermined. The CDR3 is 13 residues long. Germline V gene data show CDR1 as LNHDA and CDR2 as SQIVND (reference sequence). Trimming removed 4 bases at V and 4 bases at J, with 10 bases between.

There are a few counts of this clone. The chain employs TRBV27 and TRBJ2-1; perhaps TRBD2 as D (5 bases). CDR1 and CDR2 from the germline V gene are MNHEY and SMNVEV (reference sequence). This CDR3 comprises 15 residues. The V end was cut by 7 bases, the J end by 5 bases, with 18 bases between. CDR3 protein: CASTNPLAPHNEQFF. CDR3 in DNA: TGTGCCAGCACTAACCCCCTAGCACCCCACAATGAGCAGTTCTTC.

This clone has only a few counts. The V call is TRBV9, the J call TRBJ2-2; D not resolved. The germline V gene has CDR1 SGDLS and CDR2 YYNGEE. The CDR3 runs to 15 residues. Trimming pared 3 bases from V and 4 bases from J, leaving 13 bases between. The CDR3 spells CASSGFGSVTGELFF. As DNA, the CDR3 is TGTGCCAGCAGCGGGTTTGGCTCGGTCACCGGGGAGCTGTTTTTT.

The chain uses TRBV11-2 and TRBJ2-7; 13 bases match TRBD2. This CDR3 is 15 amino acids long. J was trimmed by 3 bases and V by 5 bases; bases with no gene match: 4. CDR1 and CDR2 from the germline V gene are SGHAT and FQNNGV. The CDR3 region is CASSGGLAGVYEQYF. DNA for the CDR3: TGTGCCAGCAGCGGAGGACTAGCGGGAGTCTACGAGCAGTACTTC.

The chain is built from TRBV28 and TRBJ2-5; the match to TRBD2 covers 8 bases. This CDR3 is 17 amino acids long. Germline V gives CDR1 MDHEN, CDR2 SYDVKM. J gave up 5 bases and V 6 bases, and 17 bases lay outside the gene matches. The CDR3 reads CASSGPGLGERGETQYF. The CDR3 nucleotides read TGTGCCAGCAGCGGACCGGGACTAGGGGAACGCGGGGAGACCCAGTACTTC.

The V gene is TRBV7-9, the J gene TRBJ2-2; D is unclear. Trimming removed 6 bases at V and 3 bases at J, with 11 bases between. This CDR3 is 14 amino acids long. Per germline, CDR1 SEHNR and CDR2 FQNEAQ (reference sequence). CDR3 amino acids: CASRPDSDTGELFF. The CDR3 nucleotides read TGTGCCAGCAGGCCTGACTCCGACACCGGGGAGCTGTTTTTT.